The clone carrying this TCR beta chain appeared a few times. Its antigen is not identified. The CDR3 runs 13 residues. Deletions cut 2 bases from V and 5 bases from J, with 6 bases between. The germline CDR1 and CDR2 sequences are ENHRY and SYGVKD. This entry comes from a study of beta chain features in type 1 diabetes. Expressed TCRB transcripts got sequenced, as all isolated RNA was reverse transcribed. Profiled with immunoSEQ multiplex PCR; TCRdb holds only in-frame clones, not every one. The top ten hold under 1.5% of the sample, which has 140,000 or so clones, about 13% seen once. CD4+ cells of the naive, central memory, regulatory and stem cell-like memory types were sorted via CD45RO/CCR7/CD25/CD127/CD95/CD27. Study-wide results and caveats: TCRB CDR3s were moderately but significantly shorter in Type 1 diabetes patients in all four CD4+ subsets.

This TCR was sampled from a man aged 18-30 years with type 1 diabetes. The rearrangement links TRBV10-3 to TRBJ1-4; D is undetermined. The sequenced material came from central memory CD4+ T cells from blood. CDR3 DNA: TGTGCCATCAGTGAGAACGCGAATGAAAAACTGTTTTTT. Translated: CAISENANEKLFF.